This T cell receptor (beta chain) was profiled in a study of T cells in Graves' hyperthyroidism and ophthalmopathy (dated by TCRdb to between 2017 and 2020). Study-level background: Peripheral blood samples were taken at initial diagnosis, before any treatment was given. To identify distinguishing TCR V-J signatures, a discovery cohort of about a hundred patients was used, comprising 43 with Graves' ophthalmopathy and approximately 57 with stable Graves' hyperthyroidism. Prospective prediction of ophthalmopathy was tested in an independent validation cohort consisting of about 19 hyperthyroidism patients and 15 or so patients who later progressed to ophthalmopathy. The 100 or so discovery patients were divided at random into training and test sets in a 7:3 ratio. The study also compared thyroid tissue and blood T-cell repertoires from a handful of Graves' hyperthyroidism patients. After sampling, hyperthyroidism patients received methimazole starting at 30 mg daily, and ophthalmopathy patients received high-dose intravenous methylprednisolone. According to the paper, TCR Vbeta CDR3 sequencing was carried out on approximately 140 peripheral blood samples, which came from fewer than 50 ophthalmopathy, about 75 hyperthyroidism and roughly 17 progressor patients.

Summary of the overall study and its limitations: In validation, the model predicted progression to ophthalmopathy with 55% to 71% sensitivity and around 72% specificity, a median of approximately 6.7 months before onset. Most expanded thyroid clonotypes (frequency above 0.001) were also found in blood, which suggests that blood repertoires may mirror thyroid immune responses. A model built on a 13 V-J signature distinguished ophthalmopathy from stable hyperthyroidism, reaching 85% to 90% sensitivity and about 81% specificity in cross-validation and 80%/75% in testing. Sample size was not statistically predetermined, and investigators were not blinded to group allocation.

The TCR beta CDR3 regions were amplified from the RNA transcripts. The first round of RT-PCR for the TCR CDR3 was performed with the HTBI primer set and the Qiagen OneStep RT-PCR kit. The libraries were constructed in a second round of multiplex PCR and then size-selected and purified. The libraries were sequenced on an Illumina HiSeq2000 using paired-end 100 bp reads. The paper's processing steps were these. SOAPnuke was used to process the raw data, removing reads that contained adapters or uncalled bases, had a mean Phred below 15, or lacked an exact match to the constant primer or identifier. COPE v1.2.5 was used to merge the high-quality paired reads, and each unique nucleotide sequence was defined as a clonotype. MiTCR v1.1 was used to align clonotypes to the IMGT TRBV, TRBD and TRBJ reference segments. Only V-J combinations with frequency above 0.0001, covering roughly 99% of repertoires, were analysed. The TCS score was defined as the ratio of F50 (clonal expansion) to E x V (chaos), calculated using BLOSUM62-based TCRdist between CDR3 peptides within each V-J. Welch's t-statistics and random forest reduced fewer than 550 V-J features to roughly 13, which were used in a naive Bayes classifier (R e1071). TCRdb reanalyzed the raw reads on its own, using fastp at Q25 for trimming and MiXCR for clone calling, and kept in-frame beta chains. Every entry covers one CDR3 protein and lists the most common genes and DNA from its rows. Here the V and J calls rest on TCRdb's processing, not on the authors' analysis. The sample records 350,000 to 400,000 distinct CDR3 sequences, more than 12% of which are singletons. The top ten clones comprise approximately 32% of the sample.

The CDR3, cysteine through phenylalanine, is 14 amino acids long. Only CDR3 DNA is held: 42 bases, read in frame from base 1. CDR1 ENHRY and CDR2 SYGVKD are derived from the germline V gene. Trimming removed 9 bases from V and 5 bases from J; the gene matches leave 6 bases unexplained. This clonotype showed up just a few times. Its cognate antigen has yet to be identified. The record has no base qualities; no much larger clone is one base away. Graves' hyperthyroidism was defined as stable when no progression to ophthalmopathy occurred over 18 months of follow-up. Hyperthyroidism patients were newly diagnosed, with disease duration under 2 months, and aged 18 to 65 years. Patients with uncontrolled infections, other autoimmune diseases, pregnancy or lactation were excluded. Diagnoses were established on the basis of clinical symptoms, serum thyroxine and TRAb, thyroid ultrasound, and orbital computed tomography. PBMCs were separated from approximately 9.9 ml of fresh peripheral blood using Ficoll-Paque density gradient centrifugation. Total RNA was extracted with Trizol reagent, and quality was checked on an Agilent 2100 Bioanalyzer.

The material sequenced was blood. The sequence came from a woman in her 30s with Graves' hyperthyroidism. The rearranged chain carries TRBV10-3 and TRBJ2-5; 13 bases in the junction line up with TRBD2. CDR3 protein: CAIQTSGRQETQYF. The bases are TGTGCCATACAGACTAGCGGGAGGCAGGAGACCCAGTACTTC.